These T cell receptor beta chains were read from a single sample in a study of T cells in Graves' hyperthyroidism and ophthalmopathy. One entry per CDR3 protein results from TCRdb running MiXCR on the multiplex PCR reads. The sample contains about 360,000 distinct CDR3 sequences, 13% of which appear only once. Sequencing was performed on blood. The receptor source for this set is a young man with Graves' hyperthyroidism that later progressed to Graves' ophthalmopathy. The CDR3 runs from the conserved cysteine through the conserved F or W. A D gene is named only where the DNA matches it firmly. Clone size, where shown, is once, few, many, or a class for clones that have expanded.

CDR3: CASSWLNEQFF
DNA: TGTGCCAGCAGTTGGTTGAATGAGCAGTTCTTC
size: few
D: -
J: TRBJ2-1
V: TRBV12-3/TRBV12-4

CDR3: CASIASPTEAFF
DNA: TGTGCCAGCATTGCCAGTCCCACTGAAGCTTTCTTT
size: many
D: -
J: TRBJ1-1
V: TRBV28

CDR3: CASSFGTAYNEQFF
DNA: TGTGCCAGCAGTTTCGGGACAGCCTACAATGAGCAGTTCTTC
size: many
D: TRBD1
J: TRBJ2-1
V: TRBV12-3/TRBV12-4

CDR3: CASSGRQGANIQYF
DNA: TGTGCCAGCAGTGGAAGACAGGGGGCGAACATTCAGTACTTC
size: few
D: TRBD1
J: TRBJ2-4
V: TRBV2

CDR3: CASSQDLASGRTDTQYF
DNA: TGTGCCAGCAGCCAAGATCTGGCTAGCGGGCGCACAGATACGCAGTATTTT
size: -
D: TRBD2
J: TRBJ2-3
V: TRBV4-2

CDR3: CASRMNWQGPIYEQYF
DNA: TGCGCCAGCAGGATGAATTGGCAGGGGCCGATCTACGAGCAGTACTTC
size: many
D: -
J: TRBJ2-7
V: TRBV5-1

CDR3: CASRALTGGRIQYF
DNA: TGTGCCAGCAGGGCCTTAACAGGGGGCCGCATTCAGTACTTC
size: many
D: TRBD1
J: TRBJ2-4
V: TRBV28

CDR3: CASSLRTANEKLFF
DNA: TGCGCCAGCAGCCTCAGGACAGCTAATGAAAAACTGTTTTTT
size: -
D: -
J: TRBJ1-4
V: TRBV5-1

CDR3: CASSYVGGSYNEQFF
DNA: TGTGCCAGCAGTTACGTTGGGGGCTCCTACAATGAGCAGTTCTTC
size: many
D: -
J: TRBJ2-1
V: TRBV6-1

CDR3: CASSADSPNQPQHF
DNA: TGTGCCAGCAGCGCCGACAGTCCCAATCAGCCCCAGCATTTT
size: many
D: -
J: TRBJ1-5
V: TRBV7-2

CDR3: CASSLALDRVDTGELFF
DNA: TGTGCCAGCAGCCTCGCTTTGGACAGGGTTGACACCGGGGAGCTGTTTTTT
size: -
D: TRBD1
J: TRBJ2-2
V: TRBV7-8

CDR3: CASSLRTESTDTQYF
DNA: TGTGCCAGCAGCTTACGGACAGAGAGCACAGATACGCAGTATTTT
size: few
D: -
J: TRBJ2-3
V: TRBV5-6

CDR3: CSGRRDGNTEAFF
DNA: TGCAGTGGCAGACGCGACGGGAACACTGAAGCTTTCTTT
size: many
D: -
J: TRBJ1-1
V: TRBV20-1

CDR3: CASRATVYEQYF
DNA: TGTGCCAGCAGGGCTACAGTTTACGAGCAGTACTTC
size: -
D: -
J: TRBJ2-7
V: TRBV28

CDR3: CASSLTAGGHNEQYF
DNA: TGTGCCAGCAGTTTAACCGCAGGGGGGCATAACGAGCAGTACTTC
size: many
D: -
J: TRBJ2-7
V: TRBV27

CDR3: CASSYSGGPGTQYF
DNA: TGTGCCAGCAGTTACTCGGGGGGGCCCGGGACCCAGTACTTC
size: many
D: -
J: TRBJ2-5
V: TRBV6-5

CDR3: CASREDTATNEKLFF
DNA: TGTGCCAGCAGAGAGGACACGGCAACTAATGAAAAACTGTTTTTT
size: -
D: -
J: TRBJ1-4
V: TRBV2

CDR3: CASAMGTEAFF
DNA: TGTGCCAGCGCGATGGGAACTGAAGCTTTCTTT
size: many
D: -
J: TRBJ1-1
V: TRBV6-2/TRBV6-3

CDR3: CSARQGGLEKLFF
DNA: TGCAGTGCGAGACAGGGGGGTCTGGAAAAACTGTTTTTT
size: many
D: TRBD1
J: TRBJ1-4
V: TRBV20-1

CDR3: CATILAGQGLRSPLHF
DNA: TGTGCCACAATCTTGGCGGGACAGGGTCTGCGTTCACCCCTCCACTTT
size: many
D: TRBD1
J: TRBJ1-6
V: TRBV28

CDR3: CASSQKMVVTVNGYTF
DNA: TGTGCCAGCAGCCAAAAGATGGTTGTCACAGTGAATGGCTACACCTTC
size: few
D: -
J: TRBJ1-2
V: TRBV3-1

CDR3: CASMQPGGLEQFF
DNA: TGCGCCAGCATGCAACCGGGGGGGTTAGAGCAGTTCTTC
size: few
D: TRBD2
J: TRBJ2-1
V: TRBV5-1

CDR3: CASEGQTSVGTEAFF
DNA: TGCGCCAGCGAAGGACAGACCTCGGTTGGCACTGAAGCTTTCTTT
size: many
D: -
J: TRBJ1-1
V: TRBV5-1

CDR3: CASSPTQARRGYSNQPQHF
DNA: TGTGCCAGCAGCCCCACCCAGGCCCGTCGGGGATATAGCAATCAGCCCCAGCATTTT
size: many
D: -
J: TRBJ1-5
V: TRBV7-8

CDR3: CASSYNRGHEQFF
DNA: TGTGCCAGCAGTTACAATAGGGGGCATGAGCAGTTCTTC
size: few
D: TRBD1
J: TRBJ2-1
V: TRBV6-6

CDR3: CASSLARQGGSYNEQFF
DNA: TGTGCCAGCTCATTAGCACGACAGGGGGGATCCTACAATGAGCAGTTCTTC
size: -
D: TRBD1
J: TRBJ2-1
V: TRBV18

CDR3: CSARGWELHEQFF
DNA: TGCAGTGCTAGAGGATGGGAACTCCATGAGCAGTTCTTC
size: few
D: -
J: TRBJ2-1
V: TRBV20-1

CDR3: CASSLTGGPYNEQFF
DNA: TGTGCCAGCAGCTTAACCGGGGGGCCCTACAATGAGCAGTTCTTC
size: -
D: -
J: TRBJ2-1
V: TRBV11-1

CDR3: CASSQGGIAKNIQYF
DNA: TGTGCCAGCAGTCAAGGGGGTATAGCCAAAAACATTCAGTACTTC
size: -
D: -
J: TRBJ2-4
V: TRBV28

CDR3: CAWSLALGGGPGETQYF
DNA: TGTGCCTGGAGTCTCGCCCTGGGCGGGGGGCCGGGGGAGACCCAGTACTTC
size: few
D: TRBD2
J: TRBJ2-5
V: TRBV30

CDR3: CASSSNRDSYNEQFF
DNA: TGTGCCAGCAGCTCGAACAGGGACTCCTACAATGAGCAGTTCTTC
size: many
D: -
J: TRBJ2-1
V: TRBV7-9

CDR3: CASSRALWTGELFF
DNA: TGCGCCAGCAGCCGGGCGCTTTGGACCGGGGAGCTGTTTTTT
size: few
D: -
J: TRBJ2-2
V: TRBV4-1

CDR3: CSVEDQLDTEAFF
DNA: TGCAGCGTTGAGGATCAGTTGGACACTGAAGCTTTCTTT
size: many
D: -
J: TRBJ1-1
V: TRBV29-1

CDR3: CASSRQGAAFF
DNA: TGTGCCAGCAGCCGACAGGGTGCAGCTTTCTTT
size: -
D: TRBD1
J: TRBJ1-1
V: TRBV11-3

CDR3: CASSSQGFYDEQYF
DNA: TGTGCCAGCAGCTCACAGGGTTTTTACGACGAGCAGTACTTC
size: -
D: -
J: TRBJ2-7
V: TRBV9

CDR3: CASSPSWGDEQFF
DNA: TGTGCCAGCAGTCCCTCATGGGGAGATGAGCAGTTCTTC
size: many
D: -
J: TRBJ2-1
V: TRBV28

CDR3: CASSMTEYTGELFF
DNA: TGCGCCAGCAGTATGACAGAATACACCGGGGAGCTGTTTTTT
size: many
D: -
J: TRBJ2-2
V: TRBV10-2

CDR3: CASSESGGYNEQFF
DNA: TGCGCCAGCAGCGAGAGCGGGGGTTACAATGAGCAGTTCTTC
size: many
D: TRBD2
J: TRBJ2-1
V: TRBV5-1

CDR3: CASSQELTGGYEQYF
DNA: TGTGCCAGCAGCCAAGAACTGACAGGGGGCTACGAGCAGTACTTC
size: many
D: TRBD1
J: TRBJ2-7
V: TRBV3-1

CDR3: CASSGDRASSYNSPLHF
DNA: TGTGCCAGCAGTGGCGACAGGGCCAGCTCCTATAATTCACCCCTCCACTTT
size: few
D: TRBD1
J: TRBJ1-6
V: TRBV6-1

CDR3: CASSSGRRGYGYTF
DNA: TGTGCCAGCAGTTCTGGACGGCGAGGCTATGGCTACACCTTC
size: many
D: -
J: TRBJ1-2
V: TRBV12-3/TRBV12-4

CDR3: CASSWGIGYEQYF
DNA: TGCGCCAGCAGCTGGGGTATTGGGTACGAGCAGTACTTC
size: many
D: -
J: TRBJ2-7
V: TRBV5-1

CDR3: CASSSRGGTEAFF
DNA: TGCGCCAGCAGCTCGAGGGGAGGCACTGAAGCTTTCTTT
size: many
D: -
J: TRBJ1-1
V: TRBV5-1

CDR3: CASSLDGGSSYEQYF
DNA: TGTGCCAGCAGCTTAGACGGGGGGAGCTCCTACGAGCAGTACTTC
size: many
D: TRBD2
J: TRBJ2-7
V: TRBV11-3

CDR3: CASTTPPWTEAFF
DNA: TGTGCCAGCACCACGCCGCCTTGGACTGAAGCTTTCTTT
size: many
D: -
J: TRBJ1-1
V: TRBV6-1

CDR3: CASSLGHGREKLFF
DNA: TGTGCCAGCAGTTTGGGACACGGGCGGGAAAAACTGTTTTTT
size: many
D: -
J: TRBJ1-4
V: TRBV12-3/TRBV12-4

CDR3: CSARGLNSYEQYF
DNA: TGCAGTGCCAGGGGACTCAACTCCTACGAGCAGTACTTC
size: many
D: -
J: TRBJ2-7
V: TRBV20-1

CDR3: CASSLKRGVTEAFF
DNA: TGTGCCAGCAGTTTAAAGCGGGGCGTCACTGAAGCTTTCTTT
size: many
D: -
J: TRBJ1-1
V: TRBV12-3/TRBV12-4

CDR3: CASSPGTISTDTQYF
DNA: TGTGCCAGCAGCCCCGGGACAATTAGCACAGATACGCAGTATTTT
size: many
D: -
J: TRBJ2-3
V: TRBV7-8

CDR3: CASSLEAGSYEQYF
DNA: TGTGCCAGCAGCTTAGAGGCAGGGAGCTACGAGCAGTACTTC
size: many
D: -
J: TRBJ2-7
V: TRBV7-9

CDR3: CAWDTGGGEQFF
DNA: TGTGCCTGGGATACAGGGGGAGGTGAGCAGTTCTTC
size: few
D: TRBD1
J: TRBJ2-1
V: TRBV30

CDR3: CASSLARTGGYTEAFF
DNA: TGCGCCAGCAGCTTGGCTCGGACAGGGGGCTATACTGAAGCTTTCTTT
size: few
D: TRBD1
J: TRBJ1-1
V: TRBV5-1

CDR3: CASSLSWGNYGYTF
DNA: TGTGCCAGCAGTTTATCGTGGGGTAACTATGGCTACACCTTC
size: -
D: -
J: TRBJ1-2
V: TRBV27

CDR3: CASSLDRTSGTDTQYF
DNA: TGTGCCAGCAGCTTAGATAGGACTAGCGGCACAGATACGCAGTATTTT
size: many
D: TRBD2
J: TRBJ2-3
V: TRBV11-2

CDR3: CASRGQGSYGYTF
DNA: TGTGCCAGCAGGGGACAGGGGAGCTATGGCTACACCTTC
size: many
D: TRBD1
J: TRBJ1-2
V: TRBV2

CDR3: CASSQDGGYGYTF
DNA: TGTGCCAGCAGCCAAGATGGGGGATATGGCTACACCTTC
size: many
D: -
J: TRBJ1-2
V: TRBV4-1

CDR3: CASSYLRGRNNSPLHF
DNA: TGTGCCAGCAGTTACTTGAGGGGGCGGAATAATTCACCCCTCCACTTT
size: few
D: TRBD1
J: TRBJ1-6
V: TRBV6-5